These T cell receptor beta chains were read from a single sample in a study of blood T cells in healthy people across ages. One entry per CDR3 protein, called by TCRdb with MiXCR from the 5' RACE reads. The top ten hold approximately 0.79% of the sample, which has some 1,000,000 distinct CDR3 sequences, approximately 25% seen once. Separately, the same data were catalogued under a study of T cells of mothers and their children.

The sequenced sample consisted of blood. The receptors shown here come from a girl between 2 and 10 years old in good health. The CDR3 runs from the conserved cysteine through the conserved F or W. D genes are given only for firm matches. Some rows mark clone size as missing; the rest say once, few, many or name a class of expanded clone.

>TRBJ2-3|TRBV7-9|.|18|TRBD2
TGTGCCAGCAGCTTAGACCGCAGCGGTTCGGGGGGAGCGGATACGCAGTATTTT
CASSLDRSGSGGADTQYF
>TRBJ1-2|TRBV29-1|few|11|TRBD1
TGCAGCGTTCCGCAGGGGGAGGGCTACACCTTC
CSVPQGEGYTF
>TRBJ2-7|TRBV28|.|14|.
TGTGCCAGCAGTGCTATCGGACGAGCCTACGAGCAGTACTTC
CASSAIGRAYEQYF
>TRBJ2-5|TRBV29-1|few|13|.
TGCAGCGTCGGACCGCCGTTTGAGGAGACCCAGTACTTC
CSVGPPFEETQYF
>TRBJ1-2|TRBV11-1|.|13|TRBD1
TGTGCCAGCAGCCTACAGACAGGGGATGGCTACACCTTC
CASSLQTGDGYTF
>TRBJ2-5|TRBV5-6|.|19|.
TGTGCTAGCAGCTGGGGTGATTCGGAGCGGCCAGTACCCCCAGAGACCCAGTACTTC
CASSWGDSERPVPPETQYF
>TRBJ2-1|TRBV11-2|few|18|TRBD2
TGTGCCAGCAGCCTAGATCCCGGACTAGCGGGAGGGCCTAATGAGCAGTTCTTC
CASSLDPGLAGGPNEQFF
>TRBJ1-2|TRBV7-9|few|17|TRBD1
TGTGCCAGCAGCACTACCGGGACAGGGGGAGCCGGGGATGGCTACACCTTC
CASSTTGTGGAGDGYTF
>TRBJ2-1|TRBV29-1|few|15|.
TGCAGCGTTGAAGATCCTCTAGCACGGGGCAATGAGCAGTTCTTC
CSVEDPLARGNEQFF
>TRBJ2-2|TRBV28|few|17|.
TGTGCCAGCAGTTTACGGGGGGCGTGGGGGAACACCGGGGAGCTGTTTTTT
CASSLRGAWGNTGELFF
>TRBJ1-1|TRBV12-3/TRBV12-4|.|18|.
TGTGCCAGCAGTTTTATGTTGTCTGGGTTTCAGATGAACACTGAAGCTTTCTTT
CASSFMLSGFQMNTEAFF
>TRBJ1-4|TRBV13|.|15|.
TGTGCCAGCAGCCCTCGGGACGGCCCTTATGAAAAACTGTTTTTT
CASSPRDGPYEKLFF
>TRBJ1-2|TRBV29-1|.|14|TRBD1
TGCAGCGTTGGGCGACAGGGGAGTAACTATGGCTACACCTTC
CSVGRQGSNYGYTF
>TRBJ2-5|TRBV7-9|.|13|TRBD2
TGTGCCGGCAGCGGGGAACACCAAGAGACCCAGTACTTC
CAGSGEHQETQYF
>TRBJ2-7|TRBV20-1|.|13|TRBD2
TGCAGTGCCTTGGGGGGGTATCCCTACGAGCAGTACTTC
CSALGGYPYEQYF